This TCR beta chain was profiled in a study of cytomegalovirus exposure and HLA in healthy donors. For the study at large: HLA-typed donors were the source of about 85 million unique TCRs, which an early data release held. Study-wide results and limits: A later analysis associated 16,951 TCR beta sequences with HLA alleles at a 0.05 false discovery rate. A later analysis by the authors found several of the most significant clusters apparently linked to common viral pathogens.

Comment on this clone: Its specificity is not known.

Germline V gene data show CDR1 as LGHNA and CDR2 as YNFKEQ. This CDR3 contains 16 residues. V lost 2 bases to trimming and J lost 0 bases, with 10 bases between them. The PCR employed 60 Vbeta primers together with 13 Jbeta primers. The method was immunoSEQ multiplex PCR; TCRdb's version includes in-frame clones alone and lacks a portion of them. The sample carries around 300,000 clones, 80% to 90% recorded once. The chain recombines TRBV4-2 with TRBJ1-4; D remains ambiguous. The clonotype originates from a woman in her thirties or forties in good health and CMV-seropositive. The specimen sequenced was PBMCs. CDR3 protein: CASSQLGTATNEKLFF. In DNA, the CDR3 is TGTGCCAGCAGCCAACTCGGTACCGCAACTAATGAAAAACTGTTTTTT.